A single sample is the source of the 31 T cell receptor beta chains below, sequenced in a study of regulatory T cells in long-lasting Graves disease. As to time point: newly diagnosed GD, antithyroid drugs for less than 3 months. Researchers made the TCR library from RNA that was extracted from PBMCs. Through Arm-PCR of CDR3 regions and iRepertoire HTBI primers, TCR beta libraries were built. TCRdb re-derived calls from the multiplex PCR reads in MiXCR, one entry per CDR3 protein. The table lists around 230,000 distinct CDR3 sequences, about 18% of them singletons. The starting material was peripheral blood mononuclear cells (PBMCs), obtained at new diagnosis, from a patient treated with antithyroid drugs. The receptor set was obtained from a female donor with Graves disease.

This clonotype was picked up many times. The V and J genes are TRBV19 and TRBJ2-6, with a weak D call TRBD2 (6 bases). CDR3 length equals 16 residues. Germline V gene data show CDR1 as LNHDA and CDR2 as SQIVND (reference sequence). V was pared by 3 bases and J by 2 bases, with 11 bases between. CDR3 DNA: TGTGCCAGTAGTATTGAGGAGGGTACTGGGGCCAACGTCCTGACTTTC. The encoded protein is CASSIEEGTGANVLTF.

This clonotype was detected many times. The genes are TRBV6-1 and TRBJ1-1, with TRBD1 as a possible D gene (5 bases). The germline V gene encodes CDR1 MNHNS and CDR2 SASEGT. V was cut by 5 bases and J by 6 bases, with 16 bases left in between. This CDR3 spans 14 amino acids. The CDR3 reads CASSPQGSLAEAFF. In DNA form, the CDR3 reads TGTGCCAGCAGTCCCCAGGGTTCTCTCGCTGAAGCTTTCTTT.

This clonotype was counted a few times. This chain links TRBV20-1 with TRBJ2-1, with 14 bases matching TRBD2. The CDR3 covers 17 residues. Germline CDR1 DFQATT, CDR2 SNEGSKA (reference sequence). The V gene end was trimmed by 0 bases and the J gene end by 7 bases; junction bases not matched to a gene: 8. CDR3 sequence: CSARDWAGLAGVNEQFF. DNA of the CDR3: TGCAGTGCTAGAGATTGGGCGGGACTAGCGGGAGTTAATGAGCAGTTCTTC.

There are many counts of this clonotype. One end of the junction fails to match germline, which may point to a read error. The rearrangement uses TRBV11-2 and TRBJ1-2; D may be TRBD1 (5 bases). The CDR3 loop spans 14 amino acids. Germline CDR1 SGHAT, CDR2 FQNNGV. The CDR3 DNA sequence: TGTGCCAGTAGCTCGGGGGGGTACGGCTATGGCTACACCTTC. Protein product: CASSSGGYGYGYTF.

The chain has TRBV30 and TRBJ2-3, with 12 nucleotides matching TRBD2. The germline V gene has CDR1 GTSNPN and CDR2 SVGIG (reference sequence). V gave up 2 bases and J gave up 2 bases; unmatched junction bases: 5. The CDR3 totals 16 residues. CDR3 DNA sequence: TGTGCCTGGAGTCCCGGACTAGCGGGGAACACAGATACGCAGTATTTT. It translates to CAWSPGLAGNTDTQYF.

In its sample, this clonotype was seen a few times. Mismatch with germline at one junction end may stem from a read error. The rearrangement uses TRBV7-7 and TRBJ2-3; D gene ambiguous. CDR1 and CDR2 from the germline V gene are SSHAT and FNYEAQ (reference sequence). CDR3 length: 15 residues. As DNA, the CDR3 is TGTGCTAGCAGCTTAGTCCCCACAAGCACAGATACGCAGTATTTT. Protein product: CASSLVPTSTDTQYF.

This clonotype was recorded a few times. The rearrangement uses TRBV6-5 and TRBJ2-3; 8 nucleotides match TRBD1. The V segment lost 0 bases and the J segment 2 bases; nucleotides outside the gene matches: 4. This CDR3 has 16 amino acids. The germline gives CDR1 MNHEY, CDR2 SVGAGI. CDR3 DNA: TGTGCCAGCAGTTACTCCTTGGACAGGGTCACAGATACGCAGTATTTT. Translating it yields CASSYSLDRVTDTQYF.

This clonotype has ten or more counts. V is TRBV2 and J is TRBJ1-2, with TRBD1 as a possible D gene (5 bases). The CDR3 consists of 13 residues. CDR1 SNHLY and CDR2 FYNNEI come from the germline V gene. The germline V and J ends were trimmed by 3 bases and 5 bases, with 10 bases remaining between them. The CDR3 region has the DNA TGTGCCAGCAGTGACGGGGGAGGTTATGGCTACACCTTC. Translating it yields CASSDGGGYGYTF. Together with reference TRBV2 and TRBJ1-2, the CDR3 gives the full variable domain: EPEVTQTPSHQVTQMGQEVILRCVPISNHLYFYWYRQILGQKVEFLVSFYNNEISEKSEIFDDQFSVERPDGSNFTLKIRSTKLEDSAMYFCASSDGGGYGYTFGSGTRLTVV.

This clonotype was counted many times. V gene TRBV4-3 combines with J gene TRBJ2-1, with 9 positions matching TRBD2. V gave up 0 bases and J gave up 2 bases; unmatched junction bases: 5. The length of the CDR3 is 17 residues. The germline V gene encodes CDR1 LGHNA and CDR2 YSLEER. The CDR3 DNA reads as TGCGCCAGCAGCCAAGATGGGGGCGGGAGGGCCTACAATGAGCAGTTCTTC. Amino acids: CASSQDGGGRAYNEQFF.

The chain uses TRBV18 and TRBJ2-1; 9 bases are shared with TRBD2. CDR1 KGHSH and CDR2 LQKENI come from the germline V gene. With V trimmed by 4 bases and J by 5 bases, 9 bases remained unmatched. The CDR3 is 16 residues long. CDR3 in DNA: TGTGCCAGCTCACGTACGCCGGGACTAGCTAACAATGAGCAGTTCTTC. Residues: CASSRTPGLANNEQFF. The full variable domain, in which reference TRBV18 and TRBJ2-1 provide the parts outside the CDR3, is NAGVMQNPRHLVRRRGQEARLRCSPMKGHSHVYWYRQLPEEGLKFMVYLQKENIIDESGMPKERFSAEFPKEGPSILRIQQVVRGDSAAYFCASSRTPGLANNEQFFGPGTRLTVL.

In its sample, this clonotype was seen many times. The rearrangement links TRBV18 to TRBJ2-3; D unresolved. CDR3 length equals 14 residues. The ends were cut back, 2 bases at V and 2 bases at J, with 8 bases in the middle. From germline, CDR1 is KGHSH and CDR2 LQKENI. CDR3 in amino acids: CASSPSRYTDTQYF. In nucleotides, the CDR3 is TGTGCCAGCTCACCATCCAGGTACACAGATACGCAGTATTTT.

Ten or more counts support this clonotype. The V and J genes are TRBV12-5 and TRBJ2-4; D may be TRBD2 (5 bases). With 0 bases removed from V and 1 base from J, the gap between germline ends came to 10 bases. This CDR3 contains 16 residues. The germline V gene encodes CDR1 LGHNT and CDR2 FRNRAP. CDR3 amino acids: CASGLVPTGAKNIQYF. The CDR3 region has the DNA TGTGCTAGTGGTTTGGTACCTACGGGGGCCAAAAACATTCAGTACTTC.

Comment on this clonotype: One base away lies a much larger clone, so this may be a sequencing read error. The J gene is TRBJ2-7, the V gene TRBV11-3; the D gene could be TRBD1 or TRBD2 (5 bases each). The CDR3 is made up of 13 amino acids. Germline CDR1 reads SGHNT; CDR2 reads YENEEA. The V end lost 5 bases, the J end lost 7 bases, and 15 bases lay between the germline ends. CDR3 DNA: TGTGCCAGCAGCCCCCAAACTGGGGGTGAGCAGTACTTC. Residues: CASSPQTGGEQYF.

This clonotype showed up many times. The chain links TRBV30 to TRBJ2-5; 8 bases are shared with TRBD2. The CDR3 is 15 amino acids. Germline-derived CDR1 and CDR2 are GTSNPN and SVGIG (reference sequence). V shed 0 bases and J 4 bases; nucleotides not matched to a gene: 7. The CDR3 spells CAWSVLASGPETQYF. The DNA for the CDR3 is TGTGCCTGGAGTGTACTTGCTAGCGGGCCAGAGACCCAGTACTTC.

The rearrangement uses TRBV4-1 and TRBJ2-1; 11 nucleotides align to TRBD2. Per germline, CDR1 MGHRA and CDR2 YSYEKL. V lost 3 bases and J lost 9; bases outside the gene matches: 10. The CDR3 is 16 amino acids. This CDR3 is CASSHIAGGPGGEQFF. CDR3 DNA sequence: TGCGCCAGCAGCCATATAGCGGGAGGGCCTGGGGGTGAGCAGTTCTTC.

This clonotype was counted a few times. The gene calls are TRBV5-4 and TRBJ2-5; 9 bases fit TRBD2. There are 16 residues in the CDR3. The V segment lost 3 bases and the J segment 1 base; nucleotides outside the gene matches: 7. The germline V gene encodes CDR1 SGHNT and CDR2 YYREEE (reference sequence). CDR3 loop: CASSSQAGGPQETQYF. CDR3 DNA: TGTGCCAGCAGCTCCCAAGCGGGAGGCCCCCAAGAGACCCAGTACTTC.

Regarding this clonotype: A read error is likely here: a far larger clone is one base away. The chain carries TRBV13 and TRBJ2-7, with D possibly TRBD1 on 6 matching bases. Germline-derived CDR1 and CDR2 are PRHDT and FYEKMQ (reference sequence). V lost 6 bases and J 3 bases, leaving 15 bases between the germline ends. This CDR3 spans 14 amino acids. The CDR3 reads CASRRTGSRYEQYF. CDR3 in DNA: TGTGCCAGCAGGAGAACAGGGAGCCGCTACGAGCAGTACTTC. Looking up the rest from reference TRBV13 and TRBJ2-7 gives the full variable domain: AAGVIQSPRHLIKEKRETATLKCYPIPRHDTVYWYQQGPGQDPQFLISFYEKMQSDKGSIPDRFSAQQFSDYHSELNMSSLELGDSALYFCASRRTGSRYEQYFGPGTRLTVT.

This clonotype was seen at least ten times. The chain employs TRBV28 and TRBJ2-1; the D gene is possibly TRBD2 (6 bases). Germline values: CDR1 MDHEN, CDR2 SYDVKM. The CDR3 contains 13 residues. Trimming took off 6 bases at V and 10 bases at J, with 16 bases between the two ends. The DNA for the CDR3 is TGTGCCAGCAGGCGAACGACGGGGGAGGAGCAGTTCTTC. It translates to CASRRTTGEEQFF.

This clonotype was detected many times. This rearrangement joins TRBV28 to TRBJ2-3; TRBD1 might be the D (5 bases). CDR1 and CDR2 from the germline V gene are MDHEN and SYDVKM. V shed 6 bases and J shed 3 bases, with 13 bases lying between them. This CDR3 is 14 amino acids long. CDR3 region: CASRDTLQTDTQYF. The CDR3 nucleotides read TGTGCCAGCAGGGACACCCTACAGACAGATACGCAGTATTTT.

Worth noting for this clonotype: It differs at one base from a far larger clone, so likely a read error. CDR3 in DNA: TGTGCCAGCAGTGAAGCCCCAAGGACGCGGCATGACTTC. Translated, it gives CASSEAPRTRHDF. The V call is TRBV11-2, the J call TRBJ2-7; D is unclear. The CDR3 covers 13 residues. Germline loops: CDR1 SGHAT, CDR2 FQNNGV.

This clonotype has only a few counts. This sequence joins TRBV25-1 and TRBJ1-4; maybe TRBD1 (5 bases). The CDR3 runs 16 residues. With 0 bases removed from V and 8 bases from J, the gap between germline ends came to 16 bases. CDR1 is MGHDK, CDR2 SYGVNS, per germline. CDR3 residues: CASSEYGAEGKEKLFF. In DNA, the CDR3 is TGTGCCAGCAGTGAATACGGGGCCGAGGGGAAGGAAAAACTGTTTTTT.

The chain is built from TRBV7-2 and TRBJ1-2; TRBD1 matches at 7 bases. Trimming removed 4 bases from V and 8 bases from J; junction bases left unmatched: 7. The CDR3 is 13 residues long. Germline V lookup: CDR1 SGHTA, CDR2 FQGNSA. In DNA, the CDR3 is TGTGCCAGCAGCTCACAGGGGTTCGGAGGCTACACCTTC. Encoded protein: CASSSQGFGGYTF.

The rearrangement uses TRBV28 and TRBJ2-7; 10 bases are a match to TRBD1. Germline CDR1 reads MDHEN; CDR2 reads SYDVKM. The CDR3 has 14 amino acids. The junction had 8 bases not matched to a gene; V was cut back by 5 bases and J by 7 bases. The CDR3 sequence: CASSNGGQGGEQYF. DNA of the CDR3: TGTGCCAGCAGTAACGGCGGACAGGGGGGGGAGCAGTACTTC.

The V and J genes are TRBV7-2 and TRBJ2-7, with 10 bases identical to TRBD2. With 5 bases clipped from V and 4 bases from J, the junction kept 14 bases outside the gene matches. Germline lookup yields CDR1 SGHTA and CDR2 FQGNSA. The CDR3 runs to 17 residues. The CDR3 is CASSHKAPSGSGYEQYF. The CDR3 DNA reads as TGTGCCAGCAGCCACAAGGCCCCTAGCGGGAGTGGTTACGAGCAGTACTTC.

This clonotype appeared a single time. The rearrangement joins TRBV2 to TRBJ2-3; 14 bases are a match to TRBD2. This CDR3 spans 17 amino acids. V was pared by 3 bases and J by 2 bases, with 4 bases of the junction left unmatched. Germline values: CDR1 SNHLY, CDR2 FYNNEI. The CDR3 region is CASSDGLAGGVTDTQYF. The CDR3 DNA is TGTGCCAGCAGTGACGGACTAGCGGGAGGTGTCACAGATACGCAGTATTTT.

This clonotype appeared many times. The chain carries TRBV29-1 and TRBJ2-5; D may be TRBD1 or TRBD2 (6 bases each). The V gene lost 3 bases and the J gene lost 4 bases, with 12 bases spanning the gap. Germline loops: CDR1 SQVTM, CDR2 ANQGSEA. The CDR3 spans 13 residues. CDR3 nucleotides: TGCAGCGTTGAGCACAGGGAGGTAGAGACCCAGTACTTC. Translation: CSVEHREVETQYF.

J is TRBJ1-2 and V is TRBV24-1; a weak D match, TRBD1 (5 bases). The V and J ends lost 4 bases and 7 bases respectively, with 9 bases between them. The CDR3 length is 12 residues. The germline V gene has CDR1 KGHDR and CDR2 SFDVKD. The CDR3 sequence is CATSDSDSGYTF. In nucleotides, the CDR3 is TGTGCCACCAGTGACTCAGACAGTGGCTACACCTTC.

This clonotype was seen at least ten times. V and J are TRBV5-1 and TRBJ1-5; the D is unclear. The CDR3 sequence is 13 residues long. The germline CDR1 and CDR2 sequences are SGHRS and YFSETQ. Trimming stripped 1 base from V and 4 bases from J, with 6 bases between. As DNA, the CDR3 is TGCGCCAGCAGCTTGACTCCAAATCAGCCCCAGCATTTT. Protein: CASSLTPNQPQHF.

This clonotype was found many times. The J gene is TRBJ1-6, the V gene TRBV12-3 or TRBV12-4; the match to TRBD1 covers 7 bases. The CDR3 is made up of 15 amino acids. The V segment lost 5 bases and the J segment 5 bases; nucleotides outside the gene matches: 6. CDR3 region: CASSIRGVDNSPLHF. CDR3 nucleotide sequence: TGTGCCAGCAGTATCAGGGGGGTTGATAATTCACCCCTCCACTTT.

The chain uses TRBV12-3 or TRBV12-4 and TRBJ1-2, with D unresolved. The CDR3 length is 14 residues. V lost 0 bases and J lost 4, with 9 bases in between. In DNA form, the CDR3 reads TGTGCCAGCAGTTTAGCGCCCGAGGTCTATGGCTACACCTTC. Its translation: CASSLAPEVYGYTF.

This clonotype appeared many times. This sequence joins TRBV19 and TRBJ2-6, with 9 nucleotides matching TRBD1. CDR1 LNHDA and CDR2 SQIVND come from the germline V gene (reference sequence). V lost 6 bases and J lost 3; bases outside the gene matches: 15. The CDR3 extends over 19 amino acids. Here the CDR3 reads CASRRDRARYTGGANVLTF. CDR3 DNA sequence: TGTGCCAGTAGGAGGGACAGGGCACGGTATACTGGTGGGGCCAACGTCCTGACTTTC.